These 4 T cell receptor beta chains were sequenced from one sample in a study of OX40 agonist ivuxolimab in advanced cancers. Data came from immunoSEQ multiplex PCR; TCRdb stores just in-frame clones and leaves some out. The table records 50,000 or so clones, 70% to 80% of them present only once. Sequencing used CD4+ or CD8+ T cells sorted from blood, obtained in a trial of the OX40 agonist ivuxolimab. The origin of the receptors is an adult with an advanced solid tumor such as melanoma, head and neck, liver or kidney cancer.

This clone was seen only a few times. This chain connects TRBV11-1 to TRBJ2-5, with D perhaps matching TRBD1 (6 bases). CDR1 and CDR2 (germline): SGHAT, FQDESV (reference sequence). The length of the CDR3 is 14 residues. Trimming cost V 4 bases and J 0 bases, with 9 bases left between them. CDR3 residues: CASSSQGYQETQYF. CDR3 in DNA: TGTGCCAGCAGCTCCCAGGGGTACCAAGAGACCCAGTACTTC.

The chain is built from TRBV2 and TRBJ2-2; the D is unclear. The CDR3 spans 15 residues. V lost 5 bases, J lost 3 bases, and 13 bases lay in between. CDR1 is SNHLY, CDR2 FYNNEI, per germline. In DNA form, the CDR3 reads TGTGCCAGCAGTAGGTCGGCCGCGCACACCGGGGAGCTGTTTTTT. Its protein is CASSRSAAHTGELFF.

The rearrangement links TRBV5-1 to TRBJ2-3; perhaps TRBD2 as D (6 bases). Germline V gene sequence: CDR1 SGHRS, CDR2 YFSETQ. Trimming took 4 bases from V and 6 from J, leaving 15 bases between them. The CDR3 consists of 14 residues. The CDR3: CASSVSGAPDTQYF. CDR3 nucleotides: TGCGCCAGCAGCGTGTCGGGAGCGCCGGATACGCAGTATTTT. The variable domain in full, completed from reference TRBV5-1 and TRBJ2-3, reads KAGVTQTPRYLIKTRGQQVTLSCSPISGHRSVSWYQQTPGQGLQFLFEYFSETQRNKGNFPGRFSGRQFSNSRSEMNVSTLELGDSALYLCASSVSGAPDTQYFGPGTRLTVL.

CDR3 in DNA: TGTGCCAGCAGCGGAGCCCGCCTGCTTGGCTACACCTTC. Translation: CASSGARLLGYTF. The chain links TRBV9 to TRBJ1-2; D call uncertain. The V gene lost 3 bases and the J gene lost 7 bases, with 13 bases spanning the gap. The CDR3 covers 13 residues. The germline V gene has CDR1 SGDLS and CDR2 YYNGEE.